The 15 T cell receptor beta chains in this list originate from one sample, sequenced in a study of blood T cells in healthy people across ages (dated by TCRdb to between 2014 and 2017). The method behind the library was 5' RACE. Sequenced using an Illumina HiSeq 2500. The second PCR ran for about 7 to 11 cycles and used a J-beta primer mix along with a sample-barcoded 5' primer. TCRdb applied fastp at Q25 and MiXCR to the public reads, then kept only in-frame beta chains. Rows are combined by CDR3 protein, so each entry shows the most common genes and DNA. The sample records 850,000 to 1,000,000 distinct CDR3 sequences, around 49% of which are singletons. Of the sample, roughly 12% is held by the ten largest clones. The source material was blood. The receptors derive from a man aged 30 to 39 in good health.

The genes are TRBV20-1 and TRBJ2-7; 7 nucleotides match TRBD2. V dropped 2 bases and J dropped 1; count of bases not matched to a gene: 2. The CDR3 runs to 13 residues. Germline V gene lookup returns CDR1 DFQATT and CDR2 SNEGSKA (reference sequence). The CDR3 coding sequence is TGCAGTGCTAGACTAGCGGTATCCTACGAGCAGTACTTC. Amino acids: CSARLAVSYEQYF.

Details on this clonotype: A much larger clone sits a single nucleotide away, making a read error possible. The genes are TRBV12-3 or TRBV12-4 and TRBJ1-2; the match to TRBD1 covers 10 bases. There are 17 residues in the CDR3. The CDR3 bases are TGTGTCAGCAGTTTACGGGGACAGGGGCGCCGCGGCTATGGCTACACCTTC. It translates to CVSSLRGQGRRGYGYTF.

This clonotype has just a few counts. The CDR3 loop is CAISVNSYYEQYF. CDR3 DNA sequence: TGTGCCATCAGTGTTAACAGTTACTACGAGCAGTACTTC. This rearrangement joins TRBV10-3 to TRBJ2-7; D gene ambiguous. With 4 bases removed from V and 3 bases from J, the gap between germline ends came to 10 bases. This CDR3 has 13 residues. The germline gives CDR1 ENHRY, CDR2 SYGVKD.

Only a few counts were recorded for this clonotype. The V call is TRBV20-1, the J call TRBJ2-1; 8 positions agree with TRBD1. Trimming took 8 bases from V and 14 from J; bases not matched to a gene: 8. The germline V gene encodes CDR1 DFQATT and CDR2 SNEGSKA (reference sequence). The CDR3 has 10 residues. Here the CDR3 reads CSPGGHQEFF. CDR3 DNA: TGCAGTCCAGGGGGCCATCAAGAGTTCTTC.

V and J are TRBV20-1 and TRBJ1-5; D might be TRBD1 (6 bases). The CDR3 is 15 amino acids. The germline V and J ends were trimmed by 6 bases and 7 bases, with 22 bases remaining between them. The V gene's germline CDR1 is DFQATT and CDR2 SNEGSKA (reference sequence). Here the CDR3 DNA reads TGCAGTGCCATTTCACCCAGGGGCGCGGACCAGCCCCAGCATTTT. It codes for CSAISPRGADQPQHF.

Ten or more counts support this clonotype. V is TRBV7-2 and J is TRBJ1-1, with D possibly matching TRBD1 (6 bases). CDR1 and CDR2 from the germline V gene are SGHTA and FQGNSA. Trimming removed 7 bases from V and 3 bases from J, with 21 bases in between. The CDR3 spans 16 residues. In DNA form, the CDR3 reads TGTGCCAGCACCAGGGGAGGGGATACACCCGACACTGAAGCTTTCTTT. Protein: CASTRGGDTPDTEAFF.

This clonotype was detected a few times. The chain couples TRBV15 to TRBJ1-6; D call uncertain. There are 14 residues in the CDR3. V was cut by 1 base and J by 5 bases, with 6 bases left in between. CDR1 LNHNV and CDR2 YYDKDF come from the germline V gene (reference sequence). CDR3 loop: CATSRARNNSPLHF. In nucleotides, the CDR3 is TGTGCCACCAGCAGAGCCAGGAATAATTCACCCCTCCACTTT. Based on the CDR3 plus reference TRBV15 and TRBJ1-6, the full variable domain is DAMVIQNPRYQVTQFGKPVTLSCSQTLNHNVMYWYQQKSSQAPKLLFHYYDKDFNNEADTPDNFQSRRPNTSFCFLDIRSPGLGDTAMYLCATSRARNNSPLHFGNGTRLTVT.

The chain couples TRBV11-2 to TRBJ2-7; 8 bases align to TRBD2. The CDR3 sequence is 17 residues long. Trimming at V came to 5 bases and at J to 10 bases, leaving 22 bases not matched to a gene. Germline lookup yields CDR1 SGHAT and CDR2 FQNNGV. The CDR3 nucleotides read TGTGCCAGCAGCGTAGTAGCGGGGCGGGAAGGACGAGAGGCCCAGTACTTC. Its protein is CASSVVAGREGREAQYF.

This clonotype was seen more than once but under ten times. The chain employs TRBV7-3 and TRBJ2-3; 7 positions match TRBD1. The CDR3 covers 14 residues. Germline assignment: CDR1 SGHTA and CDR2 FQGTGA. V lost 3 bases and J lost 6; bases outside the gene matches: 6. The CDR3: CASSFGTAGDTQYF. CDR3 coding DNA: TGTGCCAGCAGCTTTGGGACAGCCGGCGATACGCAGTATTTT.

The chain has TRBV12-3 or TRBV12-4 and TRBJ1-2, with a tentative D call TRBD1 (5 bases). The CDR3 loop spans 12 amino acids. Trimming took 5 bases from V and 7 from J, leaving 11 bases between them. As DNA, the CDR3 is TGTGCCAGCAGTCCCGCGGGGGTTGGCTACACCTTC. It is translated as CASSPAGVGYTF.

The chain is built from TRBV27 and TRBJ2-5; TRBD2 is a possible D gene (6 bases). CDR1 is MNHEY, CDR2 SMNVEV, per germline (reference sequence). V dropped 2 bases and J dropped 5 bases, with 12 bases sitting between them. The CDR3 extends over 14 amino acids. This CDR3 is CASSLRGGEETQYF. DNA of the CDR3: TGTGCCAGCAGTTTACGGGGCGGGGAGGAGACCCAGTACTTC.

This clonotype has more than one count but fewer than ten. The V call is TRBV12-3 or TRBV12-4, the J call TRBJ2-1; D remains ambiguous. Trimming stripped 4 bases from V and 0 bases from J, with 10 bases between. CDR3 length: 15 amino acids. This CDR3 is CASSSSVSSYNEQFF. CDR3 nucleotide sequence: TGTGCCAGCAGTTCAAGCGTAAGCTCCTACAATGAGCAGTTCTTC.

V is TRBV29-1 and J is TRBJ1-3; D uncertain. The CDR3 loop spans 14 amino acids. V lost 5 bases, J lost 0 bases, and 11 bases lay in between. The germline V gene encodes CDR1 SQVTM and CDR2 ANQGSEA. The CDR3 nucleotides are TGCAGCGTTCTAACGGACCTCTCTGGAAACACCATATATTTT. Its protein product is CSVLTDLSGNTIYF.

The V call is TRBV7-2, the J call TRBJ2-5, with D possibly called TRBD1 or TRBD2 (5 bases each). TRBJ2-7 explains the end of the DNA better; the J call may be wrong. The CDR3 is 17 amino acids. Germline lookup yields CDR1 SGHTA and CDR2 FQGNSA. CDR3 residues: CASSLVMDRDGLLEQYF. Written as DNA, the CDR3 is TGTGCCAGCAGCTTAGTCATGGACCGGGACGGACTTCTCGAGCAGTACTTC.

J is TRBJ2-3 and V is TRBV5-1; D perhaps matches TRBD2 (5 bases). The CDR3 totals 13 residues. Trimming shortened V by 4 bases and J by 6 bases, and 12 bases separated the two germline ends. Germline CDR1 SGHRS, CDR2 YFSETQ. The DNA for the CDR3 is TGCGCCAGCAGCCCGCTCCCGGGGGATACGCAGTATTTT. Translation gives CASSPLPGDTQYF.